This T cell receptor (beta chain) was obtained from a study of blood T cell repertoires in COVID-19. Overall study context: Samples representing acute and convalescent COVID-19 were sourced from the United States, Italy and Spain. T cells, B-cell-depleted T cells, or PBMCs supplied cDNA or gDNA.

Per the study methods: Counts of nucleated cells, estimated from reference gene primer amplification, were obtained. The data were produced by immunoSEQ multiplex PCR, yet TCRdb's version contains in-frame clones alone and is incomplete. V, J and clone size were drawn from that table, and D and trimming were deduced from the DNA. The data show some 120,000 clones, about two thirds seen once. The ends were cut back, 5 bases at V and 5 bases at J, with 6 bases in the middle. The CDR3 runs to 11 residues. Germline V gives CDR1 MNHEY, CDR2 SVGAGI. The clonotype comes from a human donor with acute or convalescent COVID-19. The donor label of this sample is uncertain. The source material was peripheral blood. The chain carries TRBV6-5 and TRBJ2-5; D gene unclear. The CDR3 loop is CASSTRETQYF. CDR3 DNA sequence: TGTGCCAGCAGTACCAGGGAGACCCAGTACTTC.